A single sample is the source of the 21 T cell receptor beta chains below, sequenced in a study of glioma-infiltrating T cells after dendritic cell vaccination. Clones were sequenced by immunoSEQ multiplex PCR, and TCRdb holds only the in-frame ones, with some missing. The repertoire holds 75,000 to 100,000 clones, with 79% as singletons. This material consisted of blood, taken before dendritic cell vaccination. The receptors were sampled from a human donor with glioblastoma.

J is TRBJ1-1 and V is TRBV7-2; D is uncertain. Germline lookup yields CDR1 SGHTA and CDR2 FQGNSA. Between the trimmed V and J ends, which lost 5 bases and 5 bases, there was a span of 15 bases. This CDR3 region has 14 residues. DNA for the CDR3: TGTGCCAGCAGCCTATACGTCGGGAAAACTGAAGCTTTCTTT. Translating gives CASSLYVGKTEAFF.

The CDR3 loop reads CASSPPDRQVQFF. Written as DNA, the CDR3 is TGTGCCAGCTCACCACCGGACAGACAGGTGCAGTTCTTC. The chain employs TRBV18 and TRBJ2-1; D is perhaps TRBD1 (6 bases). The CDR3 has 13 residues. CDR1 is KGHSH and CDR2 is LQKENI in the germline V gene. Between the trimmed V and J ends, which lost 0 bases and 12 bases, there was a span of 12 bases.

This clone has only one observation. The V and J genes are TRBV4-1 and TRBJ2-5; 8 bases are shared with TRBD2. The CDR3 is 19 amino acids. The germline CDR1 and CDR2 sequences are MGHRA and YSYEKL. With V trimmed by 0 bases and J by 4 bases, 16 bases remained unmatched. The CDR3, as DNA: TGCGCCAGCAGCCAAGAGGGGGGACTAGGAACCCCCCGGGGAGAGACCCAGTACTTC. Translation gives CASSQEGGLGTPRGETQYF.

The chain joins TRBV19 to TRBJ2-1; possible D gene TRBD1, 5 bases. CDR3 size: 13 residues. CDR1 LNHDA and CDR2 SQIVND come from the germline V gene (reference sequence). V was pared by 9 bases and J by 8 bases, with 17 bases between. CDR3 coding DNA: TGTGCCAGCGACAGTAGGTTTACCCATGAGCAGTTCTTC. It yields the protein CASDSRFTHEQFF.

The chain has TRBV7-9 and TRBJ2-5; TRBD2 agrees at 8 bases. Unmatched junction bases numbered 10, after V lost 6 bases and J lost 4 bases. Germline values: CDR1 SEHNR, CDR2 FQNEAQ (reference sequence). The CDR3 has 15 amino acids. This CDR3 reads CASSSLGGAAETQYF. As DNA, the CDR3 is TGTGCCAGCAGTTCACTCGGGGGGGCCGCAGAGACCCAGTACTTC.

In its sample, this clone was seen a few times. V usage is TRBV19 and J usage is TRBJ2-1, with D perhaps matching TRBD1 (6 bases). Trimming shortened V by 4 bases and J by 7 bases, and 11 bases separated the two germline ends. The CDR3 sequence is 13 residues long. Germline V gene lookup returns CDR1 LNHDA and CDR2 SQIVND (reference sequence). The DNA of the CDR3 is TGTGCCAGTAGTACATTAGGGGGTAATGAGCAGTTCTTC. Translation gives CASSTLGGNEQFF.

In nucleotides, the CDR3 is TGTGCCAGCAGTGAAAGTACGGGGGGGTACAATGAGCAGTTCTTC. It yields the protein CASSESTGGYNEQFF. V and J are TRBV2 and TRBJ2-1; 8 nucleotides agree with TRBD2. This CDR3 region has 15 residues. Unmatched junction bases numbered 4, after V lost 2 bases and J lost 4 bases. Germline V gene data show CDR1 as SNHLY and CDR2 as FYNNEI.

The chain carries TRBV27 and TRBJ2-3, with D uncertain. V lost 7 bases and J 4 bases, leaving 18 bases between the germline ends. Germline V gene data show CDR1 as MNHEY and CDR2 as SMNVEV (reference sequence). The CDR3 is 15 amino acids. CDR3 bases: TGTGCCAGCACTCGTGGCGTTGGAGCCGCAGATACGCAGTATTTT. Translation: CASTRGVGAADTQYF.

The chain carries TRBV28 and TRBJ2-7; 9 bases fit TRBD1. The ends lost 6 bases at V and 1 base at J; junction bases unmatched: 4. CDR1 is MDHEN, CDR2 SYDVKM, per germline. The CDR3 is 14 amino acids. Here the CDR3 reads CASSSGTGSYEQYF. As DNA, the CDR3 is TGTGCCAGCAGCTCGGGGACAGGGTCCTACGAGCAGTACTTC.

The gene calls are TRBV5-8 and TRBJ2-1, with 14 bases aligning to TRBD2. Germline trimming cut 4 bases from V and 4 bases from J; bases unmatched to any gene: 16. CDR3 length: 20 residues. Germline V gene sequence: CDR1 SGHTS, CDR2 YDEGEE. CDR3 nucleotide sequence: TGTGCCAGCAGCCCAGCGGGACTAGCGGGGGCCTCGATAATTTACAATGAGCAGTTCTTC. Encoded protein: CASSPAGLAGASIIYNEQFF.

The chain is built from TRBV5-1 and TRBJ1-3; D unresolved. CDR1 is SGHRS and CDR2 is YFSETQ in the germline V gene. V was shortened by 5 bases and J by 0 bases, with 6 bases between the two germline ends. The CDR3 is 13 residues long. The CDR3 loop is CASRPSSGNTIYF. The CDR3 bases are TGCGCCAGCAGGCCTAGCTCTGGAAACACCATATATTTT.

The chain has TRBV5-5 and TRBJ2-5; D not certain. The CDR3 is made up of 14 amino acids. V was clipped by 0 bases and J by 5 bases, with 11 bases between them. Germline assignment: CDR1 SGHKS and CDR2 YYEKEE (reference sequence). The CDR3 coding sequence is TGTGCCAGCAGCTTGGGACTCTTGAGCGAGACCCAGTACTTC. Its translation: CASSLGLLSETQYF.

This clone has more than one count but fewer than ten. The J gene is TRBJ2-2, the V gene TRBV7-3, with 8 bases lining up with TRBD2. After removal of 2 bases from V and 5 bases from J, the junction contained 4 bases not matched to a gene. The CDR3 has 15 residues. Germline CDR1 is SGHTA and CDR2 is FQGTGA. This chain's CDR3 is CASSLGAGVTGELFF. CDR3 DNA: TGTGCCAGCAGCTTAGGAGCGGGAGTAACCGGGGAGCTGTTTTTT.

The chain uses TRBV5-1 and TRBJ1-2, with no clear D. The CDR3 sequence is 14 residues long. CDR1 SGHRS and CDR2 YFSETQ come from the germline V gene. V was clipped by 0 bases and J by 4 bases, with 10 bases between them. The CDR3 nucleotides read TGCGCCAGCAGCTTGGCTGCGGCAGTCTATGGCTACACCTTC. Its translation is CASSLAAAVYGYTF. Looking up the rest from reference TRBV5-1 and TRBJ1-2 gives the full variable domain: KAGVTQTPRYLIKTRGQQVTLSCSPISGHRSVSWYQQTPGQGLQFLFEYFSETQRNKGNFPGRFSGRQFSNSRSEMNVSTLELGDSALYLCASSLAAAVYGYTFGSGTRLTVV.

The gene calls are TRBV5-1 and TRBJ2-3; TRBD1 might be the D (5 bases). Trimming stripped 7 bases from V and 4 bases from J, with 13 bases between. The V gene's germline CDR1 is SGHRS and CDR2 YFSETQ. CDR3 length: 13 residues. The CDR3 bases are TGCGCCAGCCATTTCTTAGGGGCAGATACGCAGTATTTT. Its translation is CASHFLGADTQYF.

The chain recombines TRBV19 with TRBJ2-7, with 7 bases identical to TRBD2. Germline V lookup: CDR1 LNHDA, CDR2 SQIVND (reference sequence). This CDR3 is built from 14 residues. J was trimmed by 2 bases and V by 3 bases; bases with no gene match: 4. CDR3 in amino acids: CASSIQGGPYEQYF. CDR3 DNA: TGTGCCAGTAGTATCCAGGGAGGGCCCTACGAGCAGTACTTC.

This chain links TRBV7-9 with TRBJ2-7; possibly TRBD2 for D (5 bases). The CDR3 extends over 13 amino acids. V lost 7 bases to trimming and J lost 5 bases, with 15 bases between them. Per the germline V gene, CDR1 is SEHNR and CDR2 is FQNEAQ (reference sequence). The CDR3: CASTRPGVDEQYF. The CDR3 region has the DNA TGTGCCAGCACCCGCCCCGGGGTGGACGAGCAGTACTTC.

The chain employs TRBV27 and TRBJ1-6; 9 nucleotides line up with TRBD1. V dropped 5 bases and J dropped 7; count of bases not matched to a gene: 15. The V gene's germline CDR1 is MNHEY and CDR2 SMNVEV (reference sequence). The CDR3 runs to 18 residues. CDR3 coding DNA: TGTGCCAGCAGTCCCGGGACAGGGTTAGAGGGACTAAATTCACCCCTCCACTTT. Its protein product is CASSPGTGLEGLNSPLHF.

The chain recombines TRBV6-1 with TRBJ1-1, with D possibly being TRBD1 (6 bases). With 4 bases removed from V and 7 bases from J, the gap between germline ends came to 10 bases. From germline, CDR1 is MNHNS and CDR2 SASEGT. This CDR3 is 12 amino acids long. CDR3 nucleotides: TGTGCCAGCAGTGGTCAGGGGTTTGAAGCTTTCTTT. Protein sequence: CASSGQGFEAFF.

This clone was counted only a few times. The chain joins TRBV11-3 to TRBJ2-1, with 7 bases aligning to TRBD1. The CDR3 runs to 12 residues. The V segment lost 2 bases and the J segment 8 bases; nucleotides outside the gene matches: 0. Germline CDR1 SGHNT, CDR2 YENEEA. The CDR3 loop is CASSLQGDEQFF. In DNA form, the CDR3 reads TGTGCCAGCAGCTTACAGGGGGATGAGCAGTTCTTC.

This rearrangement joins TRBV5-1 to TRBJ2-4; 9 nucleotides agree with TRBD1. Germline CDR1 and CDR2: SGHRS and YFSETQ. The CDR3 runs 16 residues. The V segment lost 0 bases and the J segment 7 bases; nucleotides outside the gene matches: 8. The CDR3 DNA follows: TGCGCCAGCAGCTTGGCCCTCACGACAGGGGGTAACATTCAGTACTTC. Translation: CASSLALTTGGNIQYF.